This entry lists 19 T cell receptor beta chains sequenced from one sample in a study of blood T cells in healthy people across ages. Using a J-beta primer mix together with a sample-barcoded 5' primer, a second PCR was run for about 6 to 11 cycles. MiXCR, run by TCRdb on the 5' RACE reads, gives a single entry per CDR3 protein. Of about 1.1 million distinct CDR3 sequences listed, 35% to 45% are singletons. Sequences were obtained from blood. Receptors were obtained from a man aged 18 to 29 in good health.

This clonotype was detected ten times or more. CDR3 residues: CSARVPSYGNQPQHF. The CDR3, as DNA: TGCAGTGCTAGAGTGCCCTCTTATGGCAATCAGCCCCAGCATTTT. J is TRBJ1-5 and V is TRBV20-1; no clear D. Germline assignment: CDR1 DFQATT and CDR2 SNEGSKA (reference sequence). V dropped 1 base and J dropped 2 bases, with 12 bases sitting between them. This CDR3 is 15 amino acids long.

The chain employs TRBV3-1 and TRBJ2-7, with TRBD2 matching over 7 bases. CDR1 and CDR2 (germline): LGHDT, YNNKEL (reference sequence). This CDR3 comprises 14 residues. V lost 0 bases and J lost 3; bases outside the gene matches: 2. CDR3 sequence reads: CASSQDRDYYEQYF. In DNA, the CDR3 is TGTGCCAGCAGCCAAGACAGGGACTACTACGAGCAGTACTTC.

J is TRBJ2-7 and V is TRBV20-1; unclear D gene. V was pared by 1 base and J by 4 bases, with 8 bases between. Per the germline V gene, CDR1 is DFQATT and CDR2 is SNEGSKA (reference sequence). The CDR3 has 12 residues. This CDR3 reads CSARVSLYEQYF. CDR3 sequence (DNA): TGCAGTGCTAGAGTGAGCTTGTACGAGCAGTACTTC.

This chain uses TRBV7-9 with TRBJ1-1; 7 bases agree with TRBD1. V lost 8 bases and J lost 0; bases outside the gene matches: 9. The CDR3 covers 15 residues. Germline CDR1 is SEHNR and CDR2 is FQNEAQ (reference sequence). The CDR3 loop is CASGGGQSMNTEAFF. CDR3 bases: TGTGCCAGCGGCGGGGGACAGTCTATGAACACTGAAGCTTTCTTT.

The rearrangement joins TRBV6-2 or TRBV6-3 to TRBJ2-5; D is perhaps TRBD1 (6 bases). With 5 bases removed from V and 5 bases from J, the gap between germline ends came to 15 bases. This CDR3 comprises 14 residues. Per the germline V gene, CDR1 is MNHEY and CDR2 is SVGEGT. The CDR3 sequence: CASSIQGSRETQYF. The CDR3 DNA is TGTGCCAGCAGTATACAGGGAAGCCGGGAGACCCAGTACTTC.

This clonotype was found a few times. This chain uses TRBV29-1 with TRBJ1-1; D gene unclear. Germline CDR1 is SQVTM and CDR2 is ANQGSEA. The CDR3 runs 12 residues. V shed 0 bases and J shed 10 bases, with 12 bases lying between them. The CDR3 coding sequence is TGCAGCGTTGAAGATACTAGTATCGGAGCTTTCTTT. Its translation is CSVEDTSIGAFF.

A word on this clonotype: Lacking the conserved final phenylalanine or tryptophan, this CDR3 likely reflects a read error. The chain combines TRBV3-1 with TRBJ1-1; D gene uncertain. The CDR3 is 14 amino acids. Trimming took 0 bases from V and 4 from J, leaving 9 bases between them. From germline, CDR1 is LGHDT and CDR2 YNNKEL (reference sequence). CDR3: CASSQDSGGTEAFL. CDR3 coding DNA: TGTGCCAGCAGCCAAGATTCAGGAGGCACTGAAGCTTTCTTG.

This clonotype showed up just a few times. This may be a read error, as it is one base from a much larger clone. The chain is built from TRBV10-3 and TRBJ2-5; 11 nucleotides agree with TRBD1. This CDR3 has 17 amino acids. V dropped 4 bases and J dropped 1; count of bases not matched to a gene: 8. Germline V gene lookup returns CDR1 ENHRY and CDR2 SYGVKD. CDR3: CAISGTGGADPQETQYF. CDR3 DNA: TGTGCCATCAGTGGGACAGGGGGCGCAGACCCCCAAGAGACCCAGTACTTC.

Only a few counts were recorded for this clonotype. This rearrangement joins TRBV4-1 to TRBJ2-7, with D possibly matching TRBD1 (6 bases). The J call is in doubt because the DNA end fits TRBJ2-4 better. The germline V gene encodes CDR1 MGHRA and CDR2 YSYEKL. CDR3 length: 15 amino acids. The CDR3 sequence is CASSQEGAIGNIQYF. In nucleotides, the CDR3 is TGCGCCAGCAGCCAAGAGGGGGCGATTGGAAACATTCAGTACTTC.

This clonotype was seen a handful of times. A clone one base away is much larger, so this may be a read error. This rearrangement joins TRBV29-1 to TRBJ2-1; TRBD1 agrees at 7 bases. J gave up 13 bases and V 5 bases, and 11 bases lay outside the gene matches. The CDR3 contains 12 residues. Germline V gene sequence: CDR1 SQVTM, CDR2 ANQGSEA. The CDR3 here is CSVRTGQETQFF. Here the CDR3 DNA reads TGCAGCGTTCGGACAGGTCAAGAGACCCAGTTCTTC.

This chain uses TRBV2 with TRBJ2-5, with D possibly being TRBD1 or TRBD2 (5 bases each). Trimming removed 7 bases at V and 11 bases at J, with 23 bases between. The CDR3 covers 14 residues. Germline V gives CDR1 SNHLY, CDR2 FYNNEI. The CDR3 sequence is CASTRGAGYNEQYF. In DNA, the CDR3 is TGTGCCAGCACCAGAGGGGCAGGATACAATGAGCAGTACTTC.

The chain joins TRBV3-1 to TRBJ1-4; D is undetermined. This CDR3 is built from 13 residues. Trimming took off 4 bases at V and 8 bases at J, with 11 bases between the two ends. Germline CDR1 LGHDT, CDR2 YNNKEL (reference sequence). The CDR3 bases are TGTGCCAGCAGCCTGGACCCTTTCGAAAAACTGTTTTTT. It encodes CASSLDPFEKLFF.

This clonotype has just a few counts. The genes are TRBV20-1 and TRBJ2-1; 8 bases fit TRBD2. The J segment lost 8 bases and the V segment lost 3 bases, leaving 3 bases of the junction unmatched. The V gene's germline CDR1 is DFQATT and CDR2 SNEGSKA (reference sequence). The CDR3 covers 12 residues. The CDR3 DNA follows: TGCAGTGCTAGTCGGGGGGGCCATGAGCAGTTCTTC. Encoded protein: CSASRGGHEQFF.

The chain links TRBV27 to TRBJ1-2, with D possibly matching TRBD1 (5 bases). V lost 7 bases and J lost 8, with 20 bases in between. CDR3 size: 14 residues. Germline V gene data show CDR1 as MNHEY and CDR2 as SMNVEV (reference sequence). This CDR3 is CASTSSGGQGGYTF. The DNA of the CDR3 is TGTGCCAGCACCTCTTCAGGTGGGCAGGGAGGCTACACCTTC.

There are a few counts of this clonotype. The rearrangement uses TRBV27 and TRBJ1-2, with D perhaps matching TRBD1 (5 bases). The CDR3 runs 15 residues. Trimming stripped 0 bases from V and 8 bases from J, with 16 bases between. Per germline, CDR1 MNHEY and CDR2 SMNVEV (reference sequence). DNA for the CDR3: TGTGCCAGCAGTTTATCCGGGGGTTCTTTGAGGGGCTACACCTTC. Its translation: CASSLSGGSLRGYTF.

The sample holds a few counts of this clonotype. The V call is TRBV7-2, the J call TRBJ1-1, with unresolved D. V was shortened by 4 bases and J by 1 base, with 10 bases between the two germline ends. The CDR3 consists of 14 residues. CDR1 and CDR2 (germline): SGHTA, FQGNSA. CDR3 sequence: CASSSSSGNTEAFF. The CDR3 nucleotides read TGTGCCAGCAGCTCGTCCTCGGGGAACACTGAAGCTTTCTTT.

The rearrangement joins TRBV10-2 to TRBJ2-7; D remains ambiguous. The CDR3 is 15 residues long. Per the germline V gene, CDR1 is WSHSY and CDR2 is SAAADI. V was cut by 7 bases and J by 2 bases, with 18 bases left in between. The chain's CDR3 is CASKDDGTYPYEQYF. CDR3 sequence (DNA): TGCGCCAGCAAAGACGACGGAACATACCCCTACGAGCAGTACTTC.

With respect to this clonotype: This may stem from a read error, because a much larger clone lies one nucleotide away. This chain uses TRBV29-1 with TRBJ1-2; D gene uncertain. The CDR3 runs 14 residues. The V end was cut by 1 base, the J end by 12 bases, with 21 bases between. The germline CDR1 and CDR2 sequences are SQVTM and ANQGSEA. The CDR3 region is CSVEGWSRKRGHTF. The CDR3 DNA sequence: TGCAGCGTTGAAGGCTGGTCTCGGAAAAGAGGCCACACCTTC.

The rearrangement uses TRBV9 and TRBJ1-1; no reliable D call. The V gene's germline CDR1 is SGDLS and CDR2 YYNGEE. The CDR3 totals 14 residues. Trimming cost V 4 bases and J 2 bases, with 12 bases left between them. CDR3 sequence reads: CASSTQQINTEAFF. The CDR3 bases are TGTGCCAGCAGCACCCAACAGATAAACACTGAAGCTTTCTTT.